The source of this T cell receptor (beta chain) is a study of monozygotic twins with inflammatory bowel disease. TCRdb re-called the 5' RACE reads and shows each CDR3 protein once, DNA omitted. This table holds around 380,000 distinct CDR3 sequences. Germline V CDR1 and CDR2: SGHTA, FQGNSA. The CDR3 extends over 14 amino acids. Concerning this clonotype itself: Its specificity is not known.

The blood volume drawn from each donor was 2 to 3 ml. Study results and limitations: There was no support for any single strong signal or clonotype associated with IBD. Other individuals had fewer clonotypes in common with IBD patients than with healthy twins, especially with disease activity. IBD patients had lower TCRbeta diversity (inverse Simpson) than healthy co-twins.

The sequence came from a human donor with ulcerative colitis or Crohn's disease, or a healthy co-twin of an affected twin (not recorded which). Input material: blood. The chain couples TRBV7-2 to TRBJ1-1; the D call of TRBD1 rests on TCRdb alone, since no DNA is present to check it. The CDR3 is CASSLGSGGTEAFF.